This TCR beta chain was documented in a study of response to subunit inactivated influenza vaccine. CDR1 SGHVS and CDR2 FQNEAQ come from the germline V gene. V shed 4 bases and J shed 6 bases, with 15 bases lying between them. CDR3 length equals 15 residues. This clonotype was observed a few times. Its antigen is as yet unknown. Findings and limits, study-wide: That few new T cells are recruited by each seasonal influenza vaccination was the authors' suggestion.

One entry per CDR3 protein results from TCRdb running MiXCR on the RT-PCR reads. The repertoire holds 710,000 or so distinct CDR3 sequences, with less than 20% as singletons. The starting material was PBMCs from blood, obtained 11 to 12 days after vaccination. The sequence derives from a man aged 50-60 years who received an inactivated influenza vaccine. The J gene is TRBJ2-2, the V gene TRBV7-8, with D possibly being TRBD1 (6 bases). The CDR3 DNA reads TGTGCCAGCAGCTCCCGGGACATCCAGGCCGGGGAGCTGTTTTTT. Protein sequence: CASSSRDIQAGELFF.